Presented here are 5 T cell receptor delta chains from one specimen sequenced in a study of γδ T cells in repeated Plasmodium falciparum infection. TCRdb re-analyzed the multiplex PCR reads via CATT. The sample carries approximately 93,000 delta-chain clones, roughly 0.98% recorded once. Gammadelta T cells were flow-sorted from PBMC into Vgamma9/Vdelta2+ and Vdelta2-negative populations for bulk analysis. Sequencing was done on a sample of gamma-delta T cells from blood. The receptors shown here come from a pool of human donors (malaria-infected and uninfected, not separated).

This clone has more than one count but fewer than ten. Given a far larger clone just one base away, this is likely a sequencing read error. The same CDR3 is also encoded by other DNA sequences in this sample. The V gene is listed as TRDV1; no J gene was called; the listed D gene, TRDD3, was not tested against the DNA. Germline V gene lookup returns CDR1 TSWWSYY and CDR2 QGS. The CDR3 has 18 amino acids. For the CDR3, the DNA is TGTGCTCTTGGGGAAATTCCTAACCGGGGGGCCTACACCGATAAGCTCATCTTT. Protein product: CALGEIPNRGAYTDKLIF.

Comment on this clone: TCRdb lists the protein of a much larger clone for this DNA, which differs at residue 15, so this is likely a read error; the protein given here is translated from the DNA itself. This chain uses TRDV1 with TRDJ1, with 8 bases lining up with TRDD3. Trimming took 2 bases from V and 1 from J; bases not matched to a gene: 21. This CDR3 is built from 21 residues. The germline V gene encodes CDR1 TSWWSYY and CDR2 QGS. The CDR3 nucleotides are TGTGCTCTTGGGGAATCACCCTCGTTTACGTTTGGTGGGGGATGCACCGATAAACTCATCTTT. The encoded protein is CALGESPSFTFGGGCTDKLIF.

This clone appeared many times. This rearrangement joins TRDV1 to TRDJ1, with no clear D. The germline CDR1 and CDR2 sequences are TSWWSYY and QGS. The CDR3 extends over 16 amino acids. The CDR3 DNA follows: TGTTCAGCAGAGGATTGTCGCTACTATTACACCGATAAACTCATCTTT. Amino acids: CSAEDCRYYYTDKLIF.

In the case of this clone: Given a far larger clone just one base away, this is likely a sequencing read error. Other DNA sequences within the sample encode an identical CDR3. Written as DNA, the CDR3 is TGTGCTCTTGGGGAACTCGTCCTCGAGTACTGGGGGATACCTGGACTCTGGGCTTTGACAGCACAACTCTTTTTT. Its protein is CALGELVLEYWGIPGLWALTAQLFF. For the V gene the call is TRDV1; the J gene has no call; TRDD3 reflects the table's D call only, with no check against the DNA. The germline gives CDR1 TSWWSYY, CDR2 QGS. The CDR3 is 25 amino acids.

About this clone itself: TCRdb lists the protein of a much larger clone for this DNA, which differs at residue 15, so this is likely a read error; the protein given here is translated from the DNA itself. The chain uses TRDV1 and TRDJ1; 9 positions match TRDD3. The J gene, missing from TCRdb, was assigned here through DNA to germline matching. Trimming removed 7 bases from V and 7 bases from J; junction bases left unmatched: 25. The CDR3 is 19 residues long. Looked up from germline, CDR1 is TSWWSYY and CDR2 is QGS. Written as DNA, the CDR3 is TGTGCTCTTGAGCTAAGGCTGGGCCACGTACTGGGGGAAATAGGTAAACTCATCTTT. As protein: CALELRLGHVLGEIGKLIF.